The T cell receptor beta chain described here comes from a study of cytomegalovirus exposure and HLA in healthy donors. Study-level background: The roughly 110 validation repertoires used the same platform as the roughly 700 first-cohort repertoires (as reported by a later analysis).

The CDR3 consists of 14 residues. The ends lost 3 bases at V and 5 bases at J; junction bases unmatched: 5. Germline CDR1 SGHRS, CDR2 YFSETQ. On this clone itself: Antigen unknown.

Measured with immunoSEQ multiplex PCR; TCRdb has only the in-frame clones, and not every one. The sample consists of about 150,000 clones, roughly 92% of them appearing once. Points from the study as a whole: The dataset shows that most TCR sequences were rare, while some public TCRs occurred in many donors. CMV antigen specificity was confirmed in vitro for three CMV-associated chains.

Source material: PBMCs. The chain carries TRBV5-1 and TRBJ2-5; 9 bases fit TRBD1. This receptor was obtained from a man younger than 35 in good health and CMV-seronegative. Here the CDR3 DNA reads TGCGCCAGCAGCTCCGGGACAGGGTGGGAGACCCAGTACTTC. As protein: CASSSGTGWETQYF.